Below are 25 T cell receptor beta chains sequenced from a single sample in a study of regulatory T cells in long-lasting Graves disease. With iRepertoire HTBI primers and Arm-PCR of CDR3 regions, TCR beta libraries were built. TCRdb reprocessed the multiplex PCR reads with MiXCR, giving one entry per CDR3 protein. The sample shows more than 350,000 distinct CDR3 sequences, about 15% of them seen only once. The time point here: newly diagnosed GD, antithyroid drugs for less than 3 months. The TCR library was made from RNA that had been extracted from PBMCs in TRIzol. The same specimen was also included in a second study, on T cells in Graves' hyperthyroidism and ophthalmopathy.

This specimen was peripheral blood mononuclear cells (PBMCs), taken at new diagnosis, from a patient treated with antithyroid drugs. The receptors shown here come from a young woman with Graves disease.

This clonotype was recorded at least ten times. V usage is TRBV10-3 and J usage is TRBJ2-1; 7 bases match TRBD1. J gave up 6 bases and V 7 bases, and 6 bases lay outside the gene matches. The CDR3 spans 13 residues. Per the germline V gene, CDR1 is ENHRY and CDR2 is SYGVKD. The CDR3 region is CAITRTGANEQFF. CDR3 DNA: TGTGCCATCACTAGAACAGGGGCCAATGAGCAGTTCTTC.

A remark on this clonotype: The likely explanation is a read error, given a far larger clone one base away. J is TRBJ2-1 and V is TRBV5-5; D uncertain. The CDR3 contains 11 residues. Germline CDR1 and CDR2: SGHKS and YYEKEE (reference sequence). CDR3 sequence: CASSLNNEQSF. The CDR3 nucleotides are TGTGCCAGCAGCTTAAACAATGAGCAGTCCTTC.

This clonotype appeared many times. The genes are TRBV27 and TRBJ2-7; no reliable D call. The CDR3 runs 13 residues. Trimming stripped 3 bases from V and 3 bases from J, with 9 bases between. Germline V CDR1 and CDR2: MNHEY, SMNVEV (reference sequence). The CDR3 sequence: CASSFRPDYEQYF. CDR3 nucleotide sequence: TGTGCCAGCAGTTTTCGGCCTGACTACGAGCAGTACTTC.

In this sample, this clonotype turned up a few times. This sequence joins TRBV6-5 and TRBJ2-1; tentative D call: TRBD2 (6 bases). Germline assignment: CDR1 MNHEY and CDR2 SVGAGI. This CDR3 contains 15 residues. V dropped 4 bases and J dropped 8 bases, with 18 bases sitting between them. CDR3 coding DNA: TGTGCCAGCAGTTCCGGACTACCCCTAAGGGATGAGCAGTTCTTC. Amino acid sequence: CASSSGLPLRDEQFF.

This clonotype was recorded at least ten times. CDR3 sequence: CASSAGLAGGYGELFF. CDR3 coding DNA: TGTGCCAGCAGTGCGGGACTAGCGGGAGGATACGGGGAGCTGTTTTTT. V usage is TRBV12-3 or TRBV12-4 and J usage is TRBJ2-2, with TRBD2 matching 15 bases. Unmatched junction bases numbered 5, after V lost 5 bases and J lost 7 bases. This CDR3 spans 16 amino acids.

This chain connects TRBV20-1 to TRBJ2-3; the D gene is possibly TRBD2 (5 bases). CDR3 size: 12 residues. V was trimmed by 6 bases and J by 3 bases, leaving 10 bases between them. The germline V gene encodes CDR1 DFQATT and CDR2 SNEGSKA (reference sequence). In nucleotides, the CDR3 is TGCAGTGCCTTGGGGAGTACAGATACGCAGTATTTT. Translation gives CSALGSTDTQYF.

At least ten counts were recorded for this clonotype. The genes are TRBV2 and TRBJ1-5; no clear D. V lost 7 bases and J lost 0, with 10 bases in between. The V gene's germline CDR1 is SNHLY and CDR2 FYNNEI. The CDR3 runs to 14 residues. The CDR3 here is CASTPDGSNQPQHF. The CDR3 nucleotides are TGTGCCAGCACCCCCGACGGTAGCAATCAGCCCCAGCATTTT.

The sample holds many counts of this clonotype. V is TRBV20-1 and J is TRBJ2-1; D unclear. Germline lookup yields CDR1 DFQATT and CDR2 SNEGSKA (reference sequence). V was shortened by 6 bases and J by 4 bases, with 16 bases between the two germline ends. The CDR3 totals 14 residues. CDR3 sequence reads: CSAPLGVRYNEQFF. The CDR3, as DNA: TGCAGTGCCCCCCTGGGTGTGAGGTACAATGAGCAGTTCTTC.

The chain joins TRBV5-1 to TRBJ2-5; TRBD2 agrees at 8 bases. CDR1 is SGHRS, CDR2 YFSETQ, per germline. J lost 3 bases, V lost 0 bases, and 10 bases had no gene match. The CDR3 consists of 17 residues. CDR3 region: CASSLGLSGGGKETQYF. The CDR3 nucleotides are TGCGCCAGCAGCTTGGGTTTGTCCGGGGGGGGAAAAGAGACCCAGTACTTC.

This clonotype was detected only a few times. The chain uses TRBV20-1 and TRBJ1-2, with a weak D call TRBD1 (5 bases). Germline values: CDR1 DFQATT, CDR2 SNEGSKA (reference sequence). The CDR3 runs to 15 residues. The ends were cut back, 3 bases at V and 2 bases at J, with 16 bases in the middle. The chain's CDR3 is CSASSPRALNYGYTF. Here the CDR3 DNA reads TGCAGTGCTAGTTCGCCCAGGGCCTTAAACTATGGCTACACCTTC.

With regard to this clonotype: This may arise from a read error, as a much more abundant clone is one base away. The V call is TRBV6-1, the J call TRBJ1-1, with D possibly TRBD1 on 5 matching bases. The germline V gene encodes CDR1 MNHNS and CDR2 SASEGT. The CDR3 extends over 17 amino acids. V was clipped by 1 base and J by 2 bases, with 17 bases between them. CDR3 protein: CASSEEGWASVNTEAFF. CDR3 bases: TGTGCCAGCAGTGAAGAGGGGTGGGCGTCGGTAAACACTGAAGCTTTCTTT.

This clonotype was found a few times. A far larger clone is a single base away, which makes a read error likely. The chain couples TRBV28 to TRBJ2-1, with D perhaps assigned TRBD1 or TRBD2 (5 bases each). From germline, CDR1 is MDHEN and CDR2 SYDVKM. The CDR3 consists of 14 residues. Trimming left V 2 bases short and J 10 bases short, with 15 bases between. Here the CDR3 reads CASSLGTGTYEQFF. CDR3 sequence (DNA): TGTGCCAGCAGTTTAGGGACGGGGACCTACGAGCAGTTCTTC.

The chain carries TRBV6-2 or TRBV6-3 and TRBJ1-2; TRBD1 matches 8 bases. J lost 6 bases, V lost 7 bases, and 10 bases had no gene match. The CDR3 runs 14 residues. Per the germline V gene, CDR1 is MNHEY and CDR2 is SVGEGT. CDR3 in DNA: TGTGCCAGCAATAAACTCGGGACAGGCCATGGCTACACCTTC. Translation: CASNKLGTGHGYTF.

At least ten counts were recorded for this clonotype. This sequence joins TRBV7-3 and TRBJ2-1; 15 bases align to TRBD2. CDR3 size: 17 residues. The germline gives CDR1 SGHTA, CDR2 FQGTGA. J gave up 7 bases and V 4 bases, and 8 bases lay outside the gene matches. Written as DNA, the CDR3 is TGTGCCAGCAGCTCACCGGGACTAGCGGGAGGAGTTAATGAGCAGTTCTTC. Translating it yields CASSSPGLAGGVNEQFF.

The rearrangement links TRBV6-5 to TRBJ1-5; the match to TRBD1 covers 7 bases. The CDR3 has 15 amino acids. Looked up from germline, CDR1 is MNHEY and CDR2 is SVGAGI. V dropped 2 bases and J dropped 9; count of bases not matched to a gene: 10. This chain's CDR3 is CASSYRGDSYRPQHF. The CDR3 DNA follows: TGTGCCAGCAGTTACAGAGGGGACAGCTATCGGCCCCAGCATTTT.

Regarding this clonotype: A far larger clone lies a single base away; this is likely a read error. J is TRBJ2-1 and V is TRBV28, with 11 bases identical to TRBD2. CDR3 size: 14 residues. V shed 6 bases and J 10 bases; nucleotides not matched to a gene: 8. Germline loops: CDR1 MDHEN, CDR2 SYDVKM. Here the CDR3 reads CASRLAGGAYEQFF. In DNA, the CDR3 is TGTGCCAGCAGGCTAGCGGGAGGCGCCTACGAGCAGTTCTTC.

The sample holds many counts of this clonotype. The chain employs TRBV28 and TRBJ2-7; 16 positions match TRBD2. After removal of 8 bases from V and 2 bases from J, the junction contained 9 bases not matched to a gene. The CDR3 contains 17 residues. Germline CDR1 is MDHEN and CDR2 is SYDVKM. This CDR3 reads CASSGTSGRVVTYEQYF. The CDR3 DNA follows: TGTGCCAGCTCCGGGACTAGCGGGAGGGTTGTGACCTACGAGCAGTACTTC.

This sequence joins TRBV7-9 and TRBJ2-4; D ambiguous. Per the germline V gene, CDR1 is SEHNR and CDR2 is FQNEAQ (reference sequence). The CDR3 has 13 amino acids. V dropped 5 bases and J dropped 5 bases, with 10 bases sitting between them. In DNA form, the CDR3 reads TGTGCCAGCAGCAAAACGGCCCAAAACATTCAGTACTTC. Protein: CASSKTAQNIQYF.

This clonotype came up many times. The chain is built from TRBV2 and TRBJ2-5; maybe TRBD2 (6 bases). Germline CDR1 reads SNHLY; CDR2 reads FYNNEI. The V and J ends lost 7 bases and 0 bases respectively, with 9 bases between them. The CDR3 has 13 residues. The chain's CDR3 is CASTRRDQETQYF. The CDR3 nucleotides are TGTGCCAGCACTCGGAGGGACCAAGAGACCCAGTACTTC.

This clonotype was seen more than once but under ten times. J is TRBJ2-7 and V is TRBV10-3; D is uncertain. V was clipped by 6 bases and J by 2 bases, with 11 bases between them. CDR1 and CDR2 (germline): ENHRY, SYGVKD. The CDR3 has 13 amino acids. DNA for the CDR3: TGTGCCATCAGGGTGGACGGAACCTACGAGCAGTACTTC. It yields the protein CAIRVDGTYEQYF.

Note on this clonotype: One end of the junction is discordant with germline, which a read error may explain. This chain connects TRBV6-2 or TRBV6-3 to TRBJ2-3; 12 nucleotides line up with TRBD2. CDR1 MNHEY and CDR2 SVGEGT come from the germline V gene. This CDR3 is built from 13 residues. This chain's CDR3 is CASSQGTSGSWHF. In nucleotides, the CDR3 is TGTGCCAGCAGTCAAGGGACTAGCGGGTCCTGGCATTTT.

Remarks on this clonotype: Since a much larger clone is just one base distant, this may be a read error. This chain uses TRBV20-1 with TRBJ2-4; D uncertain. This CDR3 has 11 amino acids. With 1 base removed from V and 13 bases from J, the gap between germline ends came to 11 bases. Germline V gives CDR1 DFQATT, CDR2 SNEGSKA (reference sequence). In DNA, the CDR3 is TGCAGTGCTAGAGGATTCAATGAGCAGTACTTC. Amino acid sequence: CSARGFNEQYF.

This clonotype was observed at least ten times. The chain joins TRBV7-9 to TRBJ2-2; 7 bases agree with TRBD2. The germline CDR1 and CDR2 sequences are SEHNR and FQNEAQ (reference sequence). Losses at the gene ends were 1 base for V and 3 bases for J; bases not matched to a gene: 5. This CDR3 region has 16 residues. The CDR3 nucleotides read TGTGCCAGCAGCTTAGTTGCGGGAGTTGACACCGGGGAGCTGTTTTTT. Translated, it gives CASSLVAGVDTGELFF.

This clonotype was counted ten times or more. The rearrangement uses TRBV12-3 or TRBV12-4 and TRBJ2-1; TRBD1 aligns across 9 bases. This CDR3 contains 13 residues. With 3 bases clipped from V and 12 bases from J, the junction kept 6 bases outside the gene matches. CDR3: CASSFQQGAVQFF. The CDR3 DNA is TGTGCCAGCAGTTTCCAACAGGGGGCCGTGCAGTTCTTC.

The chain combines TRBV14 with TRBJ2-5; 8 bases are a match to TRBD1. The length of the CDR3 is 16 residues. Trimming removed 1 base from V and 1 base from J; junction bases left unmatched: 5. Germline CDR1 and CDR2: SGHDN and FVKESK. The CDR3 loop reads CASSQVGQGLQETQYF. The CDR3 bases are TGTGCCAGCAGCCAAGTCGGACAGGGCCTCCAAGAGACCCAGTACTTC.